Listed below are T cell receptor beta chains from one sample, sequenced in a study of blood T cell repertoires in COVID-19. Using immunoSEQ multiplex PCR, the repertoire was profiled, and TCRdb retains in-frame clones only, with some absent. The sample lists roughly 130,000 clones, roughly 86% occurring once. Material: PBMCs or T cells enriched from blood (not recorded which). The source of these receptors is a woman aged 45 to 65 with acute COVID-19. The CDR3 runs from the conserved cysteine through the conserved F or W. A D gene is named only where the DNA matches it firmly. Only part of the rows carry a size: once, few, many, or a class if the clone is expanded.

TGTGCCAGCAGCGGACAGAACACTGAAGCTTTCTTT	CASSGQNTEAFF	TRBJ1-1	NA	TRBV6-5	NA
TGCGCCAGCAGTTCCAGGGGTCGTGGCAATCAGCCCCAGCATTTT	CASSSRGRGNQPQHF	TRBJ1-5	NA	TRBV10-1	NA
TGTGCCAGCAGGAAGGGACTAGCGGGAGTAGGCTACGAGCAGTACTTC	CASRKGLAGVGYEQYF	TRBJ2-7	TRBD2	TRBV28	NA
TGTGCCAGCAGGCAAGGGGCAGTGACTGGAAACACCATATATTTT	CASRQGAVTGNTIYF	TRBJ1-3	NA	TRBV6-5	NA
TGCAGCGTTGGAGGTCAGGGGATGGGAACTGGATATGGCTACACCTTC	CSVGGQGMGTGYGYTF	TRBJ1-2	NA	TRBV29-1	few
TGTGCCAGTAGTTTAAGAGCGGGGATAGAGACCGGGGAGCTGTTTTTT	CASSLRAGIETGELFF	TRBJ2-2	TRBD2	TRBV19	few
TGTGCCAGCAGCTCCGGGACACAGGTGATCTCCTATAATTCACCCCTCCACTTT	CASSSGTQVISYNSPLHF	TRBJ1-6	NA	TRBV7-9	NA
TGCGCCAGCAGCCATAACGGCCAGGGCCACGAGCAGTACTTC	CASSHNGQGHEQYF	TRBJ2-7	NA	TRBV4-1	NA
TGTGCCAGCAGCTATGGGACTAGCGGGAGGGGAGAGACCCAGTACTTC	CASSYGTSGRGETQYF	TRBJ2-5	TRBD2	TRBV7-2	NA
TGTGCCAGTAGTATTGCCCATTCTAGGAATCAGCCCCAGCATTTT	CASSIAHSRNQPQHF	TRBJ1-5	NA	TRBV19	once
TGCGCCAGCAGCTTAAGATATACAGGGGACAATGAGCAGTTCTTC	CASSLRYTGDNEQFF	TRBJ2-1	TRBD1	TRBV5-1	NA
TGTGCCAGCAGCTTAGCTGGAGGGAGCAATCAGCCCCAGCATTTT	CASSLAGGSNQPQHF	TRBJ1-5	NA	TRBV7-9	NA
TGTGCCAGCAGCTTAGATAAGGAGGCCGAGCAGTACTTC	CASSLDKEAEQYF	TRBJ2-7	NA	TRBV11-3	few
TGCGCCAGCAGCTTGTCGCTAGCGGCCGCCTACGAGCAGTACTTC	CASSLSLAAAYEQYF	TRBJ2-7	TRBD2	TRBV5-1	NA
TGTGCCAGCAGCTTAGAAAGTAGCGGGAGTTACGAGCAGTACTTC	CASSLESSGSYEQYF	TRBJ2-7	TRBD2	TRBV7-8	NA
TGTGCCAGCCGGGGGGCGAGCACTGAAGCTTTCTTT	CASRGASTEAFF	TRBJ1-1	NA	TRBV7-9	NA
TGTGCCAGCAGCGTAGCTTACAGGGGCCACGAGCAGTACTTC	CASSVAYRGHEQYF	TRBJ2-7	TRBD1	TRBV9	many
TGTGCCTGGAATCCGGGACTAGCGGCAAAAGAGCAGTTCTTC	CAWNPGLAAKEQFF	TRBJ2-1	TRBD2	TRBV30	few
TGCAGCGCCTCAATCGGGGACTATGGCTACACCTTC	CSASIGDYGYTF	TRBJ1-2	NA	TRBV29-1	NA
TGTGCCAGCAGACCTCAGACAGGGCTTAAAACCTACGAGCAGTACTTC	CASRPQTGLKTYEQYF	TRBJ2-7	TRBD1	TRBV5-5	NA
TGTGCCAGCTCACTAGGCAACTCCTACAATGAGCAGTTCTTC	CASSLGNSYNEQFF	TRBJ2-1	NA	TRBV5-4	few
TGTGCCAGCAGCCAAGGGTTTAAGCGCAATCAGCCCCAGCATTTT	CASSQGFKRNQPQHF	TRBJ1-5	NA	TRBV14	NA
TGTGCCACCAGTGATGCTGGGCAGGGAATGGATACGCAGTATTTT	CATSDAGQGMDTQYF	TRBJ2-3	NA	TRBV24-1	NA
TGTGCCAGTAGTATAGCCCCCAGCTCTGGAAACACCATATATTTT	CASSIAPSSGNTIYF	TRBJ1-3	NA	TRBV19	NA
TGCAGCGTTTCAGGGGCCGGCGGTGAGACCCAGTACTTC	CSVSGAGGETQYF	TRBJ2-5	NA	TRBV29-1	once
TGCAGCGTGGGGAGCATTGGCTACACCTTC	CSVGSIGYTF	TRBJ1-2	NA	TRBV29-1	NA
TGTGCCAGCAGCTTAAAGTCTGGACTTCGCAATCAGCCCCAGCATTTT	CASSLKSGLRNQPQHF	TRBJ1-5	NA	TRBV7-8	NA
TGTGCCAGCAGTCGTTTGGGAGGGCTCTCCTACAATGAGCAGTTCTTC	CASSRLGGLSYNEQFF	TRBJ2-1	TRBD2	TRBV6-2/TRBV6-3	NA
TGTGCCAGCAGTTTATTGGCTAGCGGGAGGAGTGAGACCCAGTACTTC	CASSLLASGRSETQYF	TRBJ2-5	TRBD2	TRBV27	NA
TGTGCCAGTAGGAACAGGGGTGGCACTAATGAAAAACTGTTTTTT	CASRNRGGTNEKLFF	TRBJ1-4	TRBD1	TRBV19	NA
TGTGCCAGCAGCTCCAAAGCGGGAGGGGACAATGAGCAGTTCTTC	CASSSKAGGDNEQFF	TRBJ2-1	TRBD2	TRBV11-3	once
TGTGCCAGCAGCTTGTTACCCGGGACCTACGAGCAGTACTTC	CASSLLPGTYEQYF	TRBJ2-7	NA	TRBV7-9	few
TGCAGCGTTACCGGACTAGCGACAGATACGCAGTATTTT	CSVTGLATDTQYF	TRBJ2-3	TRBD2	TRBV29-1	NA
TGTGCCAGCAGCCAACTGGACAGGGGAGGTGAAAAACTGTTTTTT	CASSQLDRGGEKLFF	TRBJ1-4	TRBD1	TRBV3-1/TRBV3-2	NA
TGCGCCAGCAGCTTCCAACCCGGGGATAATTCACCCCTCCACTTT	CASSFQPGDNSPLHF	TRBJ1-6	NA	TRBV5-1	NA
TGTGCCAGCAGCTTGTGGCAGGGGGCGATTGAAGCTTTCTTT	CASSLWQGAIEAFF	TRBJ1-1	TRBD1	TRBV5-4	NA
TGTGCCATCAGAGGCTCTAGCTCTGGAAACACCATATATTTT	CAIRGSSSGNTIYF	TRBJ1-3	NA	TRBV10-3	NA
TGTGCCAGCACTGCGGGCGGGGGTCTGGGTCGAGGTCGAGAGACCCAGTACTTC	CASTAGGGLGRGRETQYF	TRBJ2-5	TRBD2	TRBV7-9	NA
TGTGCCAGCAGCCCAATAGCGGGCCTTCCCTACAATGAGCAGTTCTTC	CASSPIAGLPYNEQFF	TRBJ2-1	TRBD2	TRBV3-1/TRBV3-2	NA
TGCGCCAGCAGCCAAGCGACTAGCGGAGCAGATACGCAGTATTTT	CASSQATSGADTQYF	TRBJ2-3	TRBD2	TRBV4-3	few
TGTGCCAGTAGTAGGCGGGGGTTCAATGAGCAGTTCTTC	CASSRRGFNEQFF	TRBJ2-1	TRBD2	TRBV19	NA
TGTGTCAGCAGCCCCCCGAGGATAAGAAACAATGAGCAGTTCTTC	CVSSPPRIRNNEQFF	TRBJ2-1	NA	TRBV3-1/TRBV3-2	few
TGTGCCAGCAGCGGCCGAGGGGGCCGCCAAGAGACCCAGTACTTC	CASSGRGGRQETQYF	TRBJ2-5	TRBD1	TRBV11-3	NA
TGTGCCAGCAGCCAAGGGCAGGGGGTCACAGATACGCAGTATTTT	CASSQGQGVTDTQYF	TRBJ2-3	TRBD1	TRBV4-2	NA
TGTGCCAGCAGCCCTCAGCTAGGGACAGGGGAGGAGACCCAGTACTTC	CASSPQLGTGEETQYF	TRBJ2-5	TRBD1	TRBV3-1/TRBV3-2	NA
TGTGCCTGGAACGGAGGGAGTGACTACAATGAGCAGTTCTTC	CAWNGGSDYNEQFF	TRBJ2-1	NA	TRBV30	NA
TGCGCCAGCAGCCCAGGCAGGGGTGGGGAGACCCAGTACTTC	CASSPGRGGETQYF	TRBJ2-5	NA	TRBV5-1	NA
TGTGCCAGCGGGGACAGGGTGGACACCGGGGAGCTGTTTTTT	CASGDRVDTGELFF	TRBJ2-2	TRBD1	TRBV2	NA
TGTGCCAGCAGCTTTATCGGGACAGGGGTGAACACTGAAGCTTTCTTT	CASSFIGTGVNTEAFF	TRBJ1-1	TRBD1	TRBV7-9	NA
TGTGCCAGCAGTCCCGGGACAGGGGAGGCCGGGGAGCTGTTTTTT	CASSPGTGEAGELFF	TRBJ2-2	TRBD1	TRBV6-2/TRBV6-3	NA
TGTGCCAGCAGCTTAGCGACTAGCCTATACAATGAGCAGTTCTTC	CASSLATSLYNEQFF	TRBJ2-1	TRBD2	TRBV7-2	NA